This entry features one T cell receptor (beta chain) sequence. Library construction for TCR beta used iRepertoire HTBI primers and Arm-PCR of CDR3 regions. One entry per CDR3 protein, called by TCRdb with MiXCR from the multiplex PCR reads. The sample includes roughly 520,000 distinct CDR3 sequences, around 12% seen only once; the top ten take approximately 9%. The sample is drawn from a study of regulatory T cells in long-lasting Graves disease. The germline V gene encodes CDR1 MGHDK and CDR2 SYGVNS. The CDR3 is made up of 13 amino acids. The V end was cut by 8 bases, the J end by 3 bases, with 10 bases between. Stated time point: newly diagnosed GD, antithyroid drugs for less than 3 months. PBMCs provided the RNA from which the TCR library was made. This sample was shared with a second study, whose subject was T cells in Graves' hyperthyroidism and ophthalmopathy.

The chain links TRBV25-1 to TRBJ1-4; D may be TRBD1 (5 bases). The sequence was obtained from a woman younger than 45 with Graves disease. The material was peripheral blood mononuclear cells (PBMCs), obtained at new diagnosis, from a patient treated with antithyroid drugs. In nucleotides, the CDR3 is TGTGCCAGCCTTCCGGGACCTAATGAAAAACTGTTTTTT. This gives the protein CASLPGPNEKLFF.